This T cell receptor (beta chain) was sequenced during a study of CD8 T cells in Susac syndrome. The authors negatively isolated CD8+ and CD4+ T cells and FACS-enriched TEMRA cells. Germline loops: CDR1 GTSNPN, CDR2 SVGIG (reference sequence). The CDR3 loop spans 11 amino acids. Trimming removed 5 bases from V and 2 bases from J, with 6 bases in between. cDNA came from roughly 0.47 to 1 ug RNA primed by random hexamers. TCRdb reprocessed the immunoSEQ multiplex PCR reads via MiXCR and lists one record per CDR3 protein. The table records roughly 190,000 distinct CDR3 sequences, just under 95% of them present only once.

Sequencing was done on a sample of CD4+ T cells from PBMCs. This clonotype originated in a human donor in good health. This sequence joins TRBV30 and TRBJ2-5, with D possibly TRBD1 on 6 matching bases. Here the CDR3 DNA reads TGTGCCTGGGGACAGCAAGAGACCCAGTACTTC. It translates to CAWGQQETQYF.